This T cell receptor beta chain appears in the sequencing data of a study of blood T cell repertoires in COVID-19 (dated by TCRdb to 2020 to 2021). Regarding the research as a whole: Collaborator samples came from the United States, Italy and Spain and covered acute and convalescent phases of COVID-19. Nearly every sample came with metadata listing a de-identified subject ID, COVID-19 status, age in years and sex. Samples were obtained from the ongoing ImmuneRACE study (first 160 participants) and from over 1,000 subjects provided by 6 global collaborators. Where available, HLA class I and class II types were taken from metadata supplied by the sample provider and were not determined by assay-based typing. Deeply sampled blood TCRbeta repertoires from subjects exposed to, actively infected with, or recovered from COVID-19 were included in the dataset. The material from the prospective study consisted of cDNA or gDNA derived from T cells, B-cell-depleted T cells, or PBMCs. The repertoires were released in a freely available public database meant as a resource for research on the immune response to SARS-CoV-2. Overall results and qualifications from the work: Clinical and demographic metadata were provided uncurated, with the amount varying by source and participant.

Each collaborating institution followed its own protocols to collect whole blood in K2EDTA tubes. For TCRbeta analysis, collaborators shipped samples in one of three forms: frozen whole blood, isolated PBMCs, or DNA extracted from either of those sample types. In regard to this clone: This clone's antigen is unknown. No quality values exist for individual bases; no much larger clone is one base distant.

TCRbeta CDR3 regions were amplified from genomic DNA using the immunoSEQ Assay, a bias-controlled multiplex PCR. The original pipeline was this. The number of nucleated cells in each sample was estimated by amplification of reference gene primers within the assay. To quantify the absolute abundance of each unique TCRbeta CDR3 rearrangement, sequence reads were collapsed and filtered. For each sample, productive Simpson clonality was calculated by taking the square root of Simpson's diversity index across productive rearrangements. The table comes from immuneACCESS by way of TCRdb, which keeps in-frame sequences with V and J called. Part of the clones is missing from these tables; in studies checked, under half for an unresolved V gene and the rest for unknown reasons. V and J calls and clone size are given by that table; D and trimming were obtained from the DNA. The table for this sample lists some 250,000 clones; about three quarters of them were counted only once. The top ten hold about 3% of the sample.

This TCR was sampled from a woman of 80 years or more with acute or convalescent COVID-19. The source material was peripheral blood.

CDR3 sequence: CASSPLLDRGYGYTF. In nucleotide form, the sequence is TGTGCCAGCAGCCCACTACTGGACAGGGGCTATGGCTACACCTTC. The rearrangement joined TRBV6-2 or TRBV6-3 to TRBJ1-2, and TRBD1 matches 9 of the central bases. Germline trimming: 6 bases from V, 4 bases from J; junction bases outside gene matches: 9. From cysteine to phenylalanine, the CDR3 is 15 amino acids long. Only the CDR3 DNA stays, 45 bases, in frame from base 1. According to the germline V gene, CDR1 reads MNHEY and CDR2 reads SVGEGT.